This T cell receptor beta chain was documented in a study of a mutant IDH1 vaccine in newly diagnosed glioma. Study-level information: Patients previously underwent radiotherapy, temozolomide, or both, and most underwent both. Overall study findings and caveats: Pseudoprogression appeared unlinked to shifts in leading peripheral T cell clonotypes. Detectable vaccine-induced immune responses arose in about 92% of patients.

The V end was cut by 6 bases, the J end by 2 bases, with 10 bases between. Germline CDR1 is SEHNR and CDR2 is FQNEAQ (reference sequence). The length of the CDR3 is 13 residues. This sample's time point: baseline, week 1 (first vaccination visit). As to treatment: pre-vaccination baseline after standard-of-care therapy. The donor cohort comprised cases of new WHO grade 3 or 4 IDH1-mutant, ATRX-lost astrocytoma. Sequencing was performed with immunoSEQ multiplex PCR; in TCRdb, only in-frame clones are kept and a portion is missing. The sample contains some 50,000 clones, roughly 88% of which appear only once. As concerns this clone: Its antigen is not known.

The chain carries TRBV7-9 and TRBJ1-1; TRBD1 is a possible D gene (5 bases). Here the sequenced sample was PBMCs, taken from a glioma patient treated with radiotherapy, temozolomide or both. This TCR was recovered from a man aged 40-49 years with glioma. The CDR3 here is CASRTDSNTEAFF. DNA of the CDR3: TGTGCCAGCAGGACCGACAGTAACACTGAAGCTTTCTTT.